The 3 T cell receptor beta chains presented below share a single source sample, sequenced in a study of lymphopenia after photon versus proton radiotherapy. Using immunoSEQ multiplex PCR, the repertoire was profiled, and TCRdb retains in-frame clones only, with some absent. This table has 60,000 to 75,000 clones, 75% to 90% appearing once. The starting material was peripheral blood, obtained from a patient treated with photon-based radiotherapy. Source of these receptors: a man aged 35-49 years with gastric cancer.

The chain carries TRBV7-9 and TRBJ1-5; tentatively, D is TRBD1 (5 bases). V was cut by 1 base and J by 3 bases, with 7 bases left in between. The germline V gene encodes CDR1 SEHNR and CDR2 FQNEAQ (reference sequence). The CDR3 sequence is 14 residues long. CDR3: CASSLGQINQPQHF. The DNA of the CDR3 is TGTGCCAGCAGCTTAGGACAGATCAATCAGCCCCAGCATTTT.

The CDR3 spells CASSEGRLTGGYTF. The DNA of the CDR3 is TGTGCCAGCAGTGAAGGGAGACTTACTGGTGGCTACACCTTC. The chain is built from TRBV2 and TRBJ1-2; no definite D call. Per germline, CDR1 SNHLY and CDR2 FYNNEI. This CDR3 spans 14 amino acids. Trimming pared 1 base from V and 7 bases from J, leaving 13 bases between.

This chain's CDR3 is CASSLTRATDTQYF. In nucleotides, the CDR3 is TGTGCCAGCAGCTTAACAAGGGCGACAGATACGCAGTATTTT. V gene TRBV7-3 combines with J gene TRBJ2-3; D call uncertain. The V gene's germline CDR1 is SGHTA and CDR2 FQGTGA. The CDR3 runs 14 residues. Trimming stripped 0 bases from V and 3 bases from J, with 7 bases between.